Included here is one T cell receptor beta chain sequence, with context. Its antigen is as yet unknown. Clones were sequenced by immunoSEQ multiplex PCR, and TCRdb holds only the in-frame ones, with some missing. The sample carries hundreds of thousands of clones, roughly 91% recorded once. This sample was taken from a study of T cell responses to AZD1222 COVID-19 vaccine. Study-level results: Researchers report vaccine-associated CD4 TCRs spanning spike, with dominance at 160-218 and 743-854. Within unmutated variant regions lay the reported targets of nearly half of spike-specific TCRs. At baseline, seropositivity was found in only six or seven AZD1222 recipients.

The CDR3 contains 16 residues. V lost 7 bases to trimming and J lost 0 bases; unmatched junction nucleotides: 6. CDR1 is MDHEN, CDR2 SYDVKM, per germline. Specimen: peripheral blood, collected on day 0 of MenACWY control vaccination. The receptor was isolated from an adult in good health. This chain connects TRBV28 to TRBJ1-3; TRBD1 agrees at 10 bases. The CDR3 coding sequence is TGTGCCAGCACTCGGACAGGGGGATCCTCTGGAAACACCATATATTTT. Amino acids: CASTRTGGSSGNTIYF.